These 14 T cell receptor beta chains came from one sample sequenced in a study of response to subunit inactivated influenza vaccine. TCRdb processed the RT-PCR reads anew with MiXCR; each CDR3 protein has one entry. This sample yields more than 450,000 distinct CDR3 sequences, of which 12% are seen a single time; about a tenth belongs to the top ten. The sample consisted of PBMCs from blood, taken on the day of vaccination. The receptors come from a man over 45 who received an inactivated influenza vaccine.

This clonotype was detected ten times or more. V gene TRBV5-1 combines with J gene TRBJ2-3; 7 bases map to TRBD1. CDR3 length equals 14 residues. The V and J ends lost 0 bases and 2 bases, in that order; junction bases with no gene match: 0. Germline loops: CDR1 SGHRS, CDR2 YFSETQ. CDR3 amino acids: CASSLEGATDTQYF. For the CDR3, the DNA is TGCGCCAGCAGCTTGGAGGGGGCCACAGATACGCAGTATTTT. Supplemented by reference TRBV5-1 and TRBJ2-3, the full variable domain reads KAGVTQTPRYLIKTRGQQVTLSCSPISGHRSVSWYQQTPGQGLQFLFEYFSETQRNKGNFPGRFSGRQFSNSRSEMNVSTLELGDSALYLCASSLEGATDTQYFGPGTRLTVL.

This clonotype was counted only a few times. This chain connects TRBV18 to TRBJ2-7; D may match TRBD1 or TRBD2 (5 bases each). The germline CDR1 and CDR2 sequences are KGHSH and LQKENI. V shed 2 bases and J shed 5 bases, with 16 bases lying between them. This CDR3 comprises 15 residues. For the CDR3, the DNA is TGTGCCAGCTCACCAGGCTCAGGGAGAGTGAACGAGCAGTACTTC. Translated, it gives CASSPGSGRVNEQYF.

In this sample, this clonotype turned up a few times. The genes are TRBV4-3 and TRBJ2-3; TRBD2 matches 9 bases. The CDR3 is made up of 17 amino acids. Germline CDR1 and CDR2: LGHNA and YSLEER. The V and J ends lost 4 bases and 5 bases, in that order; junction bases with no gene match: 13. CDR3 region: CASSPDRSGRGGDTQYF. In DNA, the CDR3 is TGCGCCAGCAGCCCAGACCGTAGCGGGAGAGGAGGAGATACGCAGTATTTT.

This chain uses TRBV20-1 with TRBJ2-7; D gene uncertain. The ends were cut back, 1 base at V and 0 bases at J, with 10 bases in the middle. CDR1 DFQATT and CDR2 SNEGSKA come from the germline V gene (reference sequence). The CDR3 sequence is 14 residues long. The CDR3 here is CSARAQDYSYEQYF. CDR3 nucleotides: TGCAGTGCTAGAGCCCAGGATTACTCCTACGAGCAGTACTTC.

This clonotype was seen more than once but under ten times. The rearrangement uses TRBV20-1 and TRBJ2-1, with 13 bases identical to TRBD2. Germline-derived CDR1 and CDR2 are DFQATT and SNEGSKA (reference sequence). Germline trimming cut 2 bases from V and 7 bases from J; bases unmatched to any gene: 2. This CDR3 region has 14 residues. Here the CDR3 DNA reads TGCAGTGCTAGACAGGGACTAGCGGGGAATGAGCAGTTCTTC. Translation: CSARQGLAGNEQFF.

The chain carries TRBV12-3 or TRBV12-4 and TRBJ2-7; D unclear. The CDR3 contains 11 residues. Between the trimmed V and J ends, which lost 7 bases and 11 bases, there was a span of 15 bases. CDR3 sequence: CASTDGGAKYF. The DNA for the CDR3 is TGTGCCAGCACCGATGGCGGCGCAAAGTACTTC.

This clonotype was detected a few times. CDR3 sequence: CADYHSYEQYF. The CDR3 coding sequence is TGTGCGGACTACCATTCCTACGAGCAGTACTTC. V usage is TRBV6-6 and J usage is TRBJ2-7, with a tentative D call TRBD2 (6 bases). This CDR3 is 11 amino acids long. Germline V gene lookup returns CDR1 MNHNY and CDR2 SVGAGI (reference sequence).

This rearrangement joins TRBV28 to TRBJ2-5; 12 bases match TRBD1. V was clipped by 3 bases and J by 6 bases; unmatched bases: 8. The germline V gene encodes CDR1 MDHEN and CDR2 SYDVKM. This CDR3 region has 16 residues. The CDR3 DNA sequence: TGTGCCAGCAGTTTGGCGGGACAGGGGGCTGGAAAGACCCAGTACTTC. Its translation: CASSLAGQGAGKTQYF.

The chain combines TRBV5-1 with TRBJ2-7; 14 bases match TRBD2. Trimming took 3 bases from V and 6 from J; bases not matched to a gene: 5. This CDR3 is built from 15 residues. Germline CDR1 and CDR2: SGHRS and YFSETQ. The CDR3 sequence is CASSSRLAGGLEQYF. Written as DNA, the CDR3 is TGCGCCAGCAGCTCAAGACTAGCGGGAGGGCTCGAGCAGTACTTC.

The V and J genes are TRBV6-1 and TRBJ2-3, with 14 bases identical to TRBD2. The germline CDR1 and CDR2 sequences are MNHNS and SASEGT. This CDR3 contains 15 residues. The J segment lost 6 bases and the V segment lost 5 bases, leaving 4 bases of the junction unmatched. The DNA of the CDR3 is TGTGCCAGCAGTCGCCGACTAGCGGGAGGGGATACGCAGTATTTT. This sequence encodes CASSRRLAGGDTQYF.

This clonotype was found a few times. This chain links TRBV20-1 with TRBJ2-2; 9 bases are a match to TRBD2. Unmatched junction bases numbered 19, after V lost 0 bases and J lost 2 bases. CDR1 DFQATT and CDR2 SNEGSKA come from the germline V gene (reference sequence). The CDR3 extends over 21 amino acids. CDR3 sequence (DNA): TGCAGTGCTAGAGATCTCCTAGCGGGGACCCCAGATAAAGTAAACACCGGGGAGCTGTTTTTT. As protein: CSARDLLAGTPDKVNTGELFF.

Details on this clonotype: This likely comes from a read error, as the CDR3 has no conserved phenylalanine or tryptophan at its end. This chain joins TRBV12-3 or TRBV12-4 and TRBJ2-3; perhaps TRBD1 as D (5 bases). The ends were cut back, 2 bases at V and 1 base at J, with 7 bases in the middle. This CDR3 region has 14 residues. The CDR3 protein is CASSLSQGTDTQYY. The CDR3 DNA reads TGTGCCAGCAGTTTATCACAGGGCACAGATACGCAGTATTAT.

The V and J genes are TRBV5-1 and TRBJ2-1; 7 nucleotides match TRBD1. Trimming at V came to 7 bases and at J to 2 bases, leaving 15 bases not matched to a gene. Looked up from germline, CDR1 is SGHRS and CDR2 is YFSETQ. The CDR3 has 17 amino acids. This chain's CDR3 is CASAGTVGAGTYNEQFF. Written as DNA, the CDR3 is TGCGCCAGCGCCGGGACAGTGGGTGCTGGAACCTACAATGAGCAGTTCTTC.

This clonotype is labeled as medium-sized (0.01 to 0.1%). The chain couples TRBV18 to TRBJ2-2; D might be TRBD2 (6 bases). V lost 6 bases, J lost 1 base, and 15 bases lay in between. Germline V lookup: CDR1 KGHSH, CDR2 LQKENI. The CDR3 loop spans 16 amino acids. CDR3 nucleotides: TGTGCCAGCTCCCCGGAGGGCCGGGTGAACACCGGGGAGCTGTTTTTT. This gives the protein CASSPEGRVNTGELFF.